The subject of this entry is one T cell receptor (beta chain). Its antigen remains unidentified. These data are taken from a study of T cell responses to AZD1222 COVID-19 vaccine. Whole-study results and caveats: Unmutated variant regions reportedly attract nearly half of all spike-specific TCRs.

Timing groups of about 4 and about 12 weeks for second doses were pooled. V shed 6 bases and J shed 2 bases, with 10 bases lying between them. The CDR3 sequence is 13 residues long. The protocol was immunoSEQ multiplex PCR, while the TCRdb copy is restricted to in-frame clones and leaves out a portion. The table lists 95,000 to 100,000 clones, 85% to 90% of them singletons. The genes are TRBV12-3 or TRBV12-4 and TRBJ1-2, with D maybe TRBD1 (5 bases). This TCR was recovered from an adult who received the AZD1222 COVID-19 vaccine. The source material was peripheral blood, sampled 28 days after the second AZD1222 dose. The CDR3 loop is CASRDGQNYGYTF. CDR3 DNA: TGTGCCAGCAGGGATGGACAAAACTATGGCTACACCTTC.